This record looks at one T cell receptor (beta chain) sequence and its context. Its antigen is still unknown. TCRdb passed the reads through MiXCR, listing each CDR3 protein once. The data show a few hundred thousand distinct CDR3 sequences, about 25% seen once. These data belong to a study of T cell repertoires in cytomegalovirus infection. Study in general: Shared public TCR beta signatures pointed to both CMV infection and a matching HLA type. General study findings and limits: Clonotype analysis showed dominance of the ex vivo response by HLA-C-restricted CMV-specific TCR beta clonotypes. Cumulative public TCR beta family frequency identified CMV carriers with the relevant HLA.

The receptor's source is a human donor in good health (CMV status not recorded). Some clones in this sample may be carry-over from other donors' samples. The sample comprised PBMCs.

The CDR3 bases are TGTGCCAGCAGTGCCCTTGGGTCCCCCGGCAAGAACACTGAAGCTTTCTTT. Encoded protein: CASSALGSPGKNTEAFF. The V gene is TRBV6-2 or TRBV6-3, the J gene TRBJ1-1; D remains ambiguous. Trimming pared 5 bases from V and 1 base from J, leaving 20 bases between. The length of the CDR3 is 17 residues. Germline V lookup: CDR1 MNHEY, CDR2 SVGEGT.